Each of the 3 T cell receptor beta chains below was sequenced from the same sample in a study of cytomegalovirus exposure and HLA in healthy donors. The PCR had 60 Vbeta and 13 Jbeta primers. The repertoire was sequenced with immunoSEQ multiplex PCR; TCRdb's copy has only in-frame clones and lacks some. This sample has 150,000 to 200,000 clones, with 75% to 80% found just once. Material for sequencing was PBMCs. The receptors originated from a woman in her forties or fifties in good health and CMV-seropositive.

The chain employs TRBV2 and TRBJ2-2; 15 bases map to TRBD2. V trimming: 11 bases; J trimming: 5 bases; junction bases outside the gene matches: 9. The germline V gene has CDR1 SNHLY and CDR2 FYNNEI. The CDR3 consists of 16 residues. CDR3 amino acids: CAGRPGLAGGTGELFF. The CDR3 DNA sequence: TGTGCCGGGAGACCGGGACTAGCGGGAGGTACCGGGGAGCTGTTTTTT.

CDR3 bases: TGCGCCAGCAGCCGGAACCAGGGACTAGCGGGAAGCACAGATACGCAGTATTTT. Amino acid sequence: CASSRNQGLAGSTDTQYF. The chain links TRBV4-1 to TRBJ2-3; 13 bases line up with TRBD2. V trimming: 4 bases; J trimming: 0 bases; junction bases outside the gene matches: 7. The germline V gene encodes CDR1 MGHRA and CDR2 YSYEKL. The CDR3 spans 18 residues.

In this sample, this clone turned up once. In DNA form, the CDR3 reads TGTGCCAGCAGCCAAGAGGGTTTTAGCGGTACCGGGGAGCTGTTTTTT. Amino acid sequence: CASSQEGFSGTGELFF. The chain uses TRBV4-2 and TRBJ2-2; the D gene is possibly TRBD2 (6 bases). The ends were cut back, 0 bases at V and 5 bases at J, with 13 bases in the middle. Germline V gives CDR1 LGHNA, CDR2 YNFKEQ. The CDR3 covers 16 residues.